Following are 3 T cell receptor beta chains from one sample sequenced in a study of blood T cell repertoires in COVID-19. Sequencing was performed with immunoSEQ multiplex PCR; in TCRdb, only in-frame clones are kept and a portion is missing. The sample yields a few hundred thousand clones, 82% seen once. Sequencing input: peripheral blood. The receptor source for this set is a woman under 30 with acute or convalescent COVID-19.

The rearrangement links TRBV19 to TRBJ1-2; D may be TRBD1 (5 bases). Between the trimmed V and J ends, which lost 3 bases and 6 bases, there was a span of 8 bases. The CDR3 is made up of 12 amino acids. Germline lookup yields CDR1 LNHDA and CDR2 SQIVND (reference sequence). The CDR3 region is CASSIPGNGYTF. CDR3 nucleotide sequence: TGTGCCAGTAGTATCCCAGGGAATGGCTACACCTTC.

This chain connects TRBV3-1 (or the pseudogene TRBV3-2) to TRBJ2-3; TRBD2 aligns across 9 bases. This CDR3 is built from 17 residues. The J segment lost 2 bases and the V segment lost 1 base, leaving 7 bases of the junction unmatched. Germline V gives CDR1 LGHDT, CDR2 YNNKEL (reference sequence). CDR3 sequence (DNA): TGTGCCAGCAGCCAAGGAATCGCTAGCGGGAACACAGATACGCAGTATTTT. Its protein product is CASSQGIASGNTDTQYF.

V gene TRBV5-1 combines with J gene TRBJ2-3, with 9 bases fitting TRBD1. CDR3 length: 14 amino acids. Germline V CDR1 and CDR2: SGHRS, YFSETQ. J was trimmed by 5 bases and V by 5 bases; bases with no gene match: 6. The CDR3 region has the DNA TGCGCCAGCAGAACAGGGGGCTCTGGAGATACGCAGTATTTT. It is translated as CASRTGGSGDTQYF.